The 5 T cell receptor beta chains reported below all come from one sample, sequenced in a study of T-cell reconstitution after alpha-beta-depleted transplantation in children. Unique molecular identifiers were used to barcode this TCRbeta library. TCRdb redid the calling of the PCR reads with MiXCR, one entry per CDR3 protein. The sample yields fewer than 750,000 distinct CDR3 sequences, more than 20% seen once. The specimen comprised PBMCs, mostly from graft donor cells, sampled 360 days after TCRalphabeta/CD19-depleted stem cell transplant. All receptors derive from a boy less than two years old who had a stem cell transplant for acute myeloid leukemia, so the T cells may come from the graft donor.

This clonotype was seen ten or more times. The chain is built from TRBV12-3 or TRBV12-4 and TRBJ2-2; D perhaps matches TRBD1 (6 bases). CDR3 length equals 15 residues. Trimming pared 4 bases from V and 5 bases from J, leaving 14 bases between. As DNA, the CDR3 is TGTGCCAGCAGTTCCTACAGGGACGAAACCGGGGAGCTGTTTTTT. Translation: CASSSYRDETGELFF.

This chain uses TRBV7-8 with TRBJ2-7; either TRBD1 or TRBD2 may supply D (7 bases each). CDR3 length equals 15 residues. Trimming took 3 bases from V and 6 from J, leaving 18 bases between them. The germline V gene has CDR1 SGHVS and CDR2 FQNEAQ. In nucleotides, the CDR3 is TGTGCCAGCAGCTTCGCCGGGGGGACAGAAGTCGAGCAGTACTTC. The encoded protein is CASSFAGGTEVEQYF.

This clonotype has just a few counts. The J gene is TRBJ2-3, the V gene TRBV12-3 or TRBV12-4, with D tentatively TRBD2 (5 bases). The length of the CDR3 is 14 residues. The ends were cut back, 5 bases at V and 2 bases at J, with 11 bases in the middle. The CDR3 sequence is CASSPYRDTDTQYF. In DNA form, the CDR3 reads TGTGCCAGCAGTCCCTACCGGGACACAGATACGCAGTATTTT.

This clonotype came up many times. The genes are TRBV3-1 and TRBJ2-1, with TRBD1 matching over 8 bases. V shed 8 bases, J shed 5 bases, and the junction held 8 bases outside the gene matches. The CDR3 is 14 amino acids. Germline V CDR1 and CDR2: LGHDT, YNNKEL (reference sequence). The CDR3 spells CASAKGQVHNEQFF. In nucleotides, the CDR3 is TGTGCCAGCGCGAAGGGACAGGTGCACAATGAGCAGTTCTTC.

This clonotype was detected a few times. This sequence joins TRBV6-1 and TRBJ2-6; the D gene could be TRBD1 or TRBD2 (5 bases each). The CDR3 is 16 residues long. Trimming stripped 6 bases from V and 0 bases from J, with 12 bases between. Per germline, CDR1 MNHNS and CDR2 SASEGT. The CDR3 DNA sequence: TGTGCCAGCAGAGGGACCGCGAGCTCTGGGGCCAACGTCCTGACTTTC. Its translation: CASRGTASSGANVLTF.